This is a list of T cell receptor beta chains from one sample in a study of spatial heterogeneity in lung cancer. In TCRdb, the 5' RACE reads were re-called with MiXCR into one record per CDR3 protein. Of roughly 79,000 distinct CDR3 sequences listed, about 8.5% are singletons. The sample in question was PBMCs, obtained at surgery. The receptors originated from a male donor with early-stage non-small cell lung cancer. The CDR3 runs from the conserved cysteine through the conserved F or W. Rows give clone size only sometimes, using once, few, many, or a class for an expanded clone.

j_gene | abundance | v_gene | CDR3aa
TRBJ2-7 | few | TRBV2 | CASSETPLGEQYF
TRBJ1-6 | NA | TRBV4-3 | CASSQTPGSPLHF
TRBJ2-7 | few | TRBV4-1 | CASSLRDGSYEQYF
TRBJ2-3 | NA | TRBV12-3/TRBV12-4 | CASSSRRGGTDTQYF
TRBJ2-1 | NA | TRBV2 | CASIGVVGASGSLVFF
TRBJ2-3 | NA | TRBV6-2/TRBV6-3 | CASSYKAGGDGTDTQYF
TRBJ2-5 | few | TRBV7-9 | CASSLALSWQGDQETQYF
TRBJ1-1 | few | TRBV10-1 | CASSSRTRGGMNTEAFF
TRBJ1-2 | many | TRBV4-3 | CASSPEGETNYGYTF
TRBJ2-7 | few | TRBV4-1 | CASSRLRQGGYEQYF
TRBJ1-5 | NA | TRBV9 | CASSPFGGSNQPQHF
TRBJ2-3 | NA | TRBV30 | CAGSLGTGGTDTQYF
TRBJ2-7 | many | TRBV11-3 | CASSDSTGYEQYF
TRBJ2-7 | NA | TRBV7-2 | CASSLGDGRYEQYF
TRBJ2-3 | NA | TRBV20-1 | CSAPPGLLSTDTQYF
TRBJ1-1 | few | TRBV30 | CAWSVRFRLRRGLNTEAFF
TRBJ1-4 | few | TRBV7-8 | CASSLVKEKLFF
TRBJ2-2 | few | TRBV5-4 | CASSSGLAGVAGELFF
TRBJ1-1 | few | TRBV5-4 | CASSRDRNTEAFF
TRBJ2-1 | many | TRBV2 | CASRGAGDQFF
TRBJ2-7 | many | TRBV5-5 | CASSFGLAGSYEQYF
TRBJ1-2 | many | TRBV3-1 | CASGLSGLPNYGYTF
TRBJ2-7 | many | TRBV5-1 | CASSPGLAGGTYEQYF
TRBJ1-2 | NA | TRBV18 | CASSPLDRGNNYGYTF
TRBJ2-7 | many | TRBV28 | CASSLRRSTGDYEQYF
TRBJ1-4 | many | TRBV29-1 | CSVEGTGGKKLFF
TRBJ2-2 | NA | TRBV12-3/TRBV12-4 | CASSLAGNGELFF
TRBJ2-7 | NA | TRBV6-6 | CASKAGSYEQYF
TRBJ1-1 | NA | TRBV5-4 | CASSPGQDHTEAFF
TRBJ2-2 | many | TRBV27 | CASSPLPVTGELFF
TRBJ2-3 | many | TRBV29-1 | CSVVQGGDTQYF
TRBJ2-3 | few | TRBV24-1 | CATSEAGTGYYDTQYF
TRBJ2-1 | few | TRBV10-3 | CAIRIASPGVNEQFF
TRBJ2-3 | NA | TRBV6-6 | CASSDSLAGQDTQYF
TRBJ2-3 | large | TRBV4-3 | CASSQDRSEDTQYF
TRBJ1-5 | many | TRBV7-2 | CASSLGGQPQHF
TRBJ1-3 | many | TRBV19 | CASGLLGTGGSGNTIYF
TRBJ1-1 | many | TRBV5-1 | CASSLAVQNTEAFF
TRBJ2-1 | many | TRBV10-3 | CAISESRFGPRRDISNEQFF
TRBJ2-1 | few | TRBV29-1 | CSVDGFQIYDNEQFF
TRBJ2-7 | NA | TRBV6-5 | CASSYSVAGGFEQYF
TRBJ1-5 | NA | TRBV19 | CASSISPGQPQHF